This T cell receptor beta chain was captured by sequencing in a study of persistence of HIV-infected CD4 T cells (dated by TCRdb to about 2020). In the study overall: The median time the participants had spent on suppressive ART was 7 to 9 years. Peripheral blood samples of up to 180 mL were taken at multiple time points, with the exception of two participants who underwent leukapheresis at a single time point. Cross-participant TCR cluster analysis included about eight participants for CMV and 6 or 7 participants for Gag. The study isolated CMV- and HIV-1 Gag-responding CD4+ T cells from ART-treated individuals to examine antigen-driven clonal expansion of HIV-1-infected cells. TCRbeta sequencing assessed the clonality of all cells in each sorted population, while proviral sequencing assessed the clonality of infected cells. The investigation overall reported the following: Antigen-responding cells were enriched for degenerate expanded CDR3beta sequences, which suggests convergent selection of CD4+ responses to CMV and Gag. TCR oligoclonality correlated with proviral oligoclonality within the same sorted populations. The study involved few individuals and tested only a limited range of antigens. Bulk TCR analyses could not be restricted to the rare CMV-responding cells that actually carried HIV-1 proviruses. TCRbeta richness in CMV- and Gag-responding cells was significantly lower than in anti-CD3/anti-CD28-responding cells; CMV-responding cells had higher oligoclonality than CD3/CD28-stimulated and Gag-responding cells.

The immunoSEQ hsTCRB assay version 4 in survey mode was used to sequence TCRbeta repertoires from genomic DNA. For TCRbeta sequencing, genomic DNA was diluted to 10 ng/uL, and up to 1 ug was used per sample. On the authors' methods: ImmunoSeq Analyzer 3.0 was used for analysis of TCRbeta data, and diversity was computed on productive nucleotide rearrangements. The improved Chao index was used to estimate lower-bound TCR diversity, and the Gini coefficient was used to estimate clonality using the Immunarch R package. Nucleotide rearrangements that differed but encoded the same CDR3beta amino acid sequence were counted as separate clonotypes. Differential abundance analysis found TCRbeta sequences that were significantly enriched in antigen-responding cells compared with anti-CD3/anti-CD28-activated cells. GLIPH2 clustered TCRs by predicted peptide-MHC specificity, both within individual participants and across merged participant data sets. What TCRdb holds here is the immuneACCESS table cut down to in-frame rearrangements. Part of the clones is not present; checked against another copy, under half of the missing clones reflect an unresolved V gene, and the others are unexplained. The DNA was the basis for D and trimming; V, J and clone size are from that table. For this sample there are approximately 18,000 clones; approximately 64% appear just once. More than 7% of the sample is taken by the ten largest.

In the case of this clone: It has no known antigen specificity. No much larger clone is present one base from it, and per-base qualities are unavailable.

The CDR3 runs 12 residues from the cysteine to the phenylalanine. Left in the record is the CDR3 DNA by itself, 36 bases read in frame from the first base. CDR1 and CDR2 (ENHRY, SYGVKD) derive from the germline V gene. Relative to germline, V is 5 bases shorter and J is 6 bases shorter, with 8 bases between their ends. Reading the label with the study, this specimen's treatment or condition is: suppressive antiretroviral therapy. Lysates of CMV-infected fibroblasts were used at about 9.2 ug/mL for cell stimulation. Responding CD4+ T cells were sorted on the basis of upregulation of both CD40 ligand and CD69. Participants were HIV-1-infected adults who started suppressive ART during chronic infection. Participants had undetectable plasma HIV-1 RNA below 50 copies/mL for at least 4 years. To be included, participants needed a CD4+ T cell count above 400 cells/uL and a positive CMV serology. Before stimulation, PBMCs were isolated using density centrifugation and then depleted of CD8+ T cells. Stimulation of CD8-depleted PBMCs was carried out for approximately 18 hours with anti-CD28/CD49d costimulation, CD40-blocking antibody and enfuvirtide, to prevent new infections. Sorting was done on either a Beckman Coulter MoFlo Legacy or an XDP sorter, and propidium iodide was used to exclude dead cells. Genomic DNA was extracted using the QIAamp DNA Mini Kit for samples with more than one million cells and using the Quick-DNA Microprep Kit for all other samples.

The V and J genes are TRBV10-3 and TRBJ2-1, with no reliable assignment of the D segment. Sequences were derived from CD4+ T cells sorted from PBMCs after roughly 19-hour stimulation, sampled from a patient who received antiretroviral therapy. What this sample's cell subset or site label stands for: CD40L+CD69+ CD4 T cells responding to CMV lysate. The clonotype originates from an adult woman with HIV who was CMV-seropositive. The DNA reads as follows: TGTGCCATCAGTCCCGACACCAATGAGCAGTTCTTC. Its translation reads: CAISPDTNEQFF.